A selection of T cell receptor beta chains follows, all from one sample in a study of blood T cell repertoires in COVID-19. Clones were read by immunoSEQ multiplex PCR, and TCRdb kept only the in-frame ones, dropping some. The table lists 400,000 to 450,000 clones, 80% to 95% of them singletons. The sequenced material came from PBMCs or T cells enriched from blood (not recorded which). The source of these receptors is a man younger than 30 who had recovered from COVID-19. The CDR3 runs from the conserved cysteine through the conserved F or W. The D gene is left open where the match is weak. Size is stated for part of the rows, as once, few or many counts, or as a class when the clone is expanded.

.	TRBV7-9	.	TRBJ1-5	TGTGCCAGCAGCTTAGCGTTAAGCAATCAGCCCCAGCATTTT	CASSLALSNQPQHF
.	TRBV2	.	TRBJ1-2	TGTGCCAGCAGTGAACGGGGTCCAGCCTTC	CASSERGPAF
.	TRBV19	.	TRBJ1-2	TGTGCCAGTACCACTCTCGGAGATAACTATGGCTACACCTTC	CASTTLGDNYGYTF
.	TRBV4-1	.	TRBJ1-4	TGCGCCAGCAGCCAAGTCGTAAGGGAGGTAAATGAAAAACTGTTTTTT	CASSQVVREVNEKLFF
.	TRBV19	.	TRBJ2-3	TGTGCCAGTAGTAATCTAGGAAGCACGCAGTATTTT	CASSNLGSTQYF
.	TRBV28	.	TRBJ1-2	TGTGCCAGCAGTTCTCCAGGGTTTGACTATGGCTACACCTTC	CASSSPGFDYGYTF
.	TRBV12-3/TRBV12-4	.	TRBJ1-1	TGTGCCAGCAGTTTAAATAAAGGGGTCCCTTTCTTT	CASSLNKGVPFF
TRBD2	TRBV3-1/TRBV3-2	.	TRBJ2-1	TGTGCCAGCAGCCAACTCTTACTAGCGCTCTACAATGAGCAGTTCTTC	CASSQLLLALYNEQFF
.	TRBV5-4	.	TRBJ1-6	TGTGCCAGCAGCCACGGGGGTAGCTCCTATAATTCACCCCTCCACTTT	CASSHGGSSYNSPLHF
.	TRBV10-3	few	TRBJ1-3	TGTGCCATCAGTGAGTCTGGCAAACGAATCTCTGGAAACACCATATATTTT	CAISESGKRISGNTIYF
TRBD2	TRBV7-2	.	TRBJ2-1	TGTGCCAGCAGGGTACTAGCGAGCGATGAGCAGTTCTTC	CASRVLASDEQFF
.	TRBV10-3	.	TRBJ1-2	TGTGCCATCAGTGGGACAGACGATGGCTACACCTTC	CAISGTDDGYTF
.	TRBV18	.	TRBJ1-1	TGTGCCAGCTCACCGGCGGGGGGCGGAATCACTGAAGCTTTCTTT	CASSPAGGGITEAFF
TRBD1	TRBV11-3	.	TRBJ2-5	TGTGCCAGCAGCCTACAGGGGGTTCCCCAAGAGACCCAGTACTTC	CASSLQGVPQETQYF